This T cell receptor (beta chain) was sequenced during a study of vaccination effects on CD4 cells after COVID-19. Overall study context: Samples that were drawn after vaccination came a median of 72 days after the second dose.

There are a few counts of this clone. The antigen is unknown. This CDR3 contains 14 residues. The V gene's germline CDR1 is LNHDA and CDR2 SQIVND (reference sequence). V shed 3 bases, J shed 14 bases, and the junction held 10 bases outside the gene matches. Measured with immunoSEQ multiplex PCR; TCRdb has only the in-frame clones, and not every one. The repertoire has roughly 30,000 clones, 55% to 75% of them found once; the top ten carry roughly 9%. Pools of viral peptides were used by the ViraFEST assay to expand antigen-specific CD4+ T cells ahead of sequencing. The culture ran for approximately 9 days before CD4+ T cells were isolated. Of the BNT162b2 and mRNA-1273 vaccines, participants received two doses of one or the other. Nucleocapsid antibodies were negative in the vaccine recipients, who had never had SARS-CoV-2 infection. Some 2.2 million PBMC per well were cultured with around 10 IU/ml IL-2 and about 10 ug/ml peptides.

This TCR came from a human donor who received a COVID-19 vaccine. This chain connects TRBV19 to TRBJ1-6, with 7 bases that match TRBD1. Sequences were derived from CD4+ T cells from PBMCs cultured with HCoV-NL63 spike peptides, sampled after COVID-19 vaccination. CDR3 sequence reads: CASSIGQGGYALHF. CDR3 nucleotide sequence: TGTGCCAGTAGTATCGGTCAGGGGGGGTACGCCCTCCACTTT.